One TCR beta chain is described in this entry. In the original workflow: Amplification of reference gene primers provided the estimated nucleated cell counts. Sequencing was performed with immunoSEQ multiplex PCR; in TCRdb, only in-frame clones are kept and a portion is missing. V, J and clone size are those of that table, while D and trimming were read from the DNA. The sample holds some 170,000 clones, about 87% seen once. CDR1 is SGHTA, CDR2 FQGNSA, per germline. Losses at the gene ends were 3 bases for V and 3 bases for J; bases not matched to a gene: 6. This CDR3 is built from 17 residues. The sample comes from a study of blood T cell repertoires in COVID-19. Study background: In each case, the material was cDNA or gDNA derived from T cells, B-cell-depleted T cells, or PBMCs.

The material sequenced was peripheral blood. This receptor was identified in a woman in her fifties or sixties with acute or convalescent COVID-19. The chain couples TRBV7-2 to TRBJ2-3; 13 bases line up with TRBD2. CDR3 in DNA: TGTGCCAGCAGCTTTGGACTAGCGGGGGCCGGGACAGATACGCAGTATTTT. Its translation: CASSFGLAGAGTDTQYF.